These 2 T cell receptor beta chains share one sample of origin, sequenced in a study of shared clonotypes between healthy human individuals. The assay was immunoSEQ multiplex PCR, and TCRdb's table has in-frame clones only and misses some. The sample yields more than 400,000 clones, 90% to 97% seen once. Sequences were obtained from naive CD4+ T cells sorted from blood. Stated subset: CD45RA+ positively selected. These receptors were collected from a woman under 40 in good health.

Comments on this clone: Other DNA sequences in this specimen translate into the identical CDR3. This rearrangement joins TRBV5-1 to TRBJ1-1; no firm D call. Trimming removed 0 bases at V and 0 bases at J, with 3 bases between. Germline V gives CDR1 SGHRS, CDR2 YFSETQ. The CDR3 is made up of 13 amino acids. CDR3 region: CASSLVMNTEAFF. The CDR3 DNA is TGCGCCAGCAGCTTGGTTATGAACACTGAAGCTTTCTTT.

Concerning this clone: Additional DNA sequences in this sample encode the identical CDR3. The chain joins TRBV11-3 to TRBJ2-7, with D unclear. The CDR3 is made up of 13 amino acids. In germline, CDR1 is SGHNT, CDR2 YENEEA. The ends were cut back, 1 base at V and 0 bases at J, with 4 bases in the middle. The CDR3 DNA reads as TGTGCCAGCAGCTTAGGCGGCTCCTACGAGCAGTACTTC. Its translation: CASSLGGSYEQYF.